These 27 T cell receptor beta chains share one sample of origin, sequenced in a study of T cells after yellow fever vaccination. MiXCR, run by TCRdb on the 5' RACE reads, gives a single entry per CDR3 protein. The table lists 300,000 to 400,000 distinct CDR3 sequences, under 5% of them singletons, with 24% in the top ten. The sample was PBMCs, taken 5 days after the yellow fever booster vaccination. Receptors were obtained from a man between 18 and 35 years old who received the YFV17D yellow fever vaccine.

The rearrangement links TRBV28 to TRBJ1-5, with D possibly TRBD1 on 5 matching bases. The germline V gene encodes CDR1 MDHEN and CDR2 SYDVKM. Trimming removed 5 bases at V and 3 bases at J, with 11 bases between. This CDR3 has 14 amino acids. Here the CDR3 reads CASSPRQLNQPQHF. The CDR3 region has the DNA TGTGCCAGCAGTCCGCGACAGCTCAATCAGCCCCAGCATTTT.

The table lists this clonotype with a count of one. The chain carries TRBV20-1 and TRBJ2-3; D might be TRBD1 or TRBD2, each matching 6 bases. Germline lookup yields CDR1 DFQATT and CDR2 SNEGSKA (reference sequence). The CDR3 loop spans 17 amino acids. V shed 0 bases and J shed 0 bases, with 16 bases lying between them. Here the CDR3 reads CSARDLGGSLSTDTQYF. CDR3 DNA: TGCAGTGCTAGAGATCTGGGGGGCAGCCTTAGCACAGATACGCAGTATTTT.

Here the CDR3 reads CATSRGRQITDTQYF. The CDR3 bases are TGTGCCACCAGCAGAGGCCGACAGATCACAGATACGCAGTATTTT. The genes are TRBV15 and TRBJ2-3; tentatively, D is TRBD1 (5 bases). Deletions cut 1 base from V and 2 bases from J, with 10 bases between. Germline V lookup: CDR1 LNHNV, CDR2 YYDKDF (reference sequence). This CDR3 is 15 amino acids long.

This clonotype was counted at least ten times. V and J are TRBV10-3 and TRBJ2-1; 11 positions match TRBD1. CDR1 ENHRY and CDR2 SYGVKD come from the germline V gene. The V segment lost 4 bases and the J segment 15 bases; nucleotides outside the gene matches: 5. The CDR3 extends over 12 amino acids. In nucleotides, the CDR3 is TGTGCCATCAGTGCGGGACAGGGGGGTCGGTTCTTC. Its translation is CAISAGQGGRFF.

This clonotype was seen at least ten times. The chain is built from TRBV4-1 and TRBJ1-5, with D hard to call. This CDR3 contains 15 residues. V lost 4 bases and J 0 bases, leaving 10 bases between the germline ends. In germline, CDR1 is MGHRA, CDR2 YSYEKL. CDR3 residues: CASSPRWVSNQPQHF. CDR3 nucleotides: TGCGCCAGCAGCCCCCGCTGGGTTAGCAATCAGCCCCAGCATTTT.

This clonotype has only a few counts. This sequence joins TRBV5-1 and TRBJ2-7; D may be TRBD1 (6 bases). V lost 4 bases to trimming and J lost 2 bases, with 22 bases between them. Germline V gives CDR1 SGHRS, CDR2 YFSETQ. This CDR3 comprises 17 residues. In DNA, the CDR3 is TGCGCCAGCAGCCGAACAGGGCGCTCTGTCCTCACCTACGAGCAGTACTTC. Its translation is CASSRTGRSVLTYEQYF.

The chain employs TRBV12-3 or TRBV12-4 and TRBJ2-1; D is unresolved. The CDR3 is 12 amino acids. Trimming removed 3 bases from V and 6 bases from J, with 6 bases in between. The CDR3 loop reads CASSFASNEQFF. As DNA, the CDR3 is TGTGCCAGCAGTTTTGCCAGCAATGAGCAGTTCTTC.

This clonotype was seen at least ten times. DNA of the CDR3: TGTGCCAGCAGTTTGGAACAGGGTTTTGAATCACCCCTCCACTTT. It is translated as CASSLEQGFESPLHF. The chain employs TRBV12-3 or TRBV12-4 and TRBJ1-6, with D possibly TRBD1 on 6 matching bases. The CDR3 extends over 15 amino acids. V lost 3 bases to trimming and J lost 10 bases, with 16 bases between them.

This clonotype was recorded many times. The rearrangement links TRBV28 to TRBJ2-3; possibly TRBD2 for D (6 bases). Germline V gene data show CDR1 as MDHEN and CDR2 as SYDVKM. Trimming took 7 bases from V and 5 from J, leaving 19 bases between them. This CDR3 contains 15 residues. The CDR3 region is CASTPGVGVRDTQYF. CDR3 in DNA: TGTGCCAGCACCCCGGGGGTCGGTGTTCGAGATACGCAGTATTTT.

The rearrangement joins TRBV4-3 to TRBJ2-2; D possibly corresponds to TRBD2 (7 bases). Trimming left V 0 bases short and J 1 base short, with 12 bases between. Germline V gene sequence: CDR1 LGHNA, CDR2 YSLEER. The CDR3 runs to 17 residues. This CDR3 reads CASSQDRGGGNTGELFF. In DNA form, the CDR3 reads TGCGCCAGCAGCCAAGATCGGGGAGGGGGGAACACCGGGGAGCTGTTTTTT.

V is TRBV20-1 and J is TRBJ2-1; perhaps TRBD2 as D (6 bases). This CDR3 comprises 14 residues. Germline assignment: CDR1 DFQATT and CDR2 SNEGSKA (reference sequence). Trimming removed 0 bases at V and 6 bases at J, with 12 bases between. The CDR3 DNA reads TGCAGTGCTAGAGATCCGGGACTCCTCAATGAGCAGTTCTTC. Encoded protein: CSARDPGLLNEQFF.

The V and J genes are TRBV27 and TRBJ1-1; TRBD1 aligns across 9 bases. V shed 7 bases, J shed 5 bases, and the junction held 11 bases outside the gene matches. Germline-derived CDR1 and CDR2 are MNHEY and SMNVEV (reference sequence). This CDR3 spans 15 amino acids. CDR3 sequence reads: CASTNGDRGVTEAFF. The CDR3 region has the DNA TGTGCCAGCACCAACGGAGACAGGGGGGTGACTGAAGCTTTCTTT.

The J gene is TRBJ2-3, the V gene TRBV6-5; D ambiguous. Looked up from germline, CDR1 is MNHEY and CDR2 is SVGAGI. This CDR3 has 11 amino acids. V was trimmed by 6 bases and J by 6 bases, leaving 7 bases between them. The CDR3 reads CASRIWDTQYF. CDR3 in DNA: TGTGCCAGCAGGATCTGGGATACGCAGTATTTT.

The CDR3 here is CASSPLLAGALSEQFF. CDR3 coding DNA: TGCGCCAGCAGTCCCCTCTTAGCGGGGGCCCTCAGTGAGCAGTTCTTC. This chain links TRBV10-1 with TRBJ2-1; 9 bases line up with TRBD2. CDR1 is WNHNN and CDR2 is SYGVQD in the germline V gene (reference sequence). With 5 bases clipped from V and 9 bases from J, the junction kept 14 bases outside the gene matches. This CDR3 spans 16 amino acids.

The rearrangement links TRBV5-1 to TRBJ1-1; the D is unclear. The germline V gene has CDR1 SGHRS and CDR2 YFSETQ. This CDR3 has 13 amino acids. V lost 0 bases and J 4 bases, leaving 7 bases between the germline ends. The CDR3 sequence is CASSLGFSTEAFF. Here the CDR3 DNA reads TGCGCCAGCAGCTTGGGTTTTTCCACTGAAGCTTTCTTT.

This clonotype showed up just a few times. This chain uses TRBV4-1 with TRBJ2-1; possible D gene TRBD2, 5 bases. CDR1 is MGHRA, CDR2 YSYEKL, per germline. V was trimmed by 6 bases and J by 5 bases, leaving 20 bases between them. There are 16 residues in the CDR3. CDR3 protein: CASSLSGSREHNEQFF. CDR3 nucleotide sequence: TGCGCCAGCAGTCTATCTGGGAGCCGGGAACACAATGAGCAGTTCTTC.

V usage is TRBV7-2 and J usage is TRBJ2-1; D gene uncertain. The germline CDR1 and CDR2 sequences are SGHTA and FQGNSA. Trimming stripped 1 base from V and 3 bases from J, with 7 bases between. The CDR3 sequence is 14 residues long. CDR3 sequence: CASSLGPGYNEQFF. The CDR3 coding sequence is TGTGCCAGCAGCTTAGGGCCGGGCTACAATGAGCAGTTCTTC.

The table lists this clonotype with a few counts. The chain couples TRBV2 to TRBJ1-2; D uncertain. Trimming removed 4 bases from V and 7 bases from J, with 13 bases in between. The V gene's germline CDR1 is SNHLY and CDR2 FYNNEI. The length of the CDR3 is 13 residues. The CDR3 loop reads CASSVETNPGYTF. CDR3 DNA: TGTGCCAGCAGTGTCGAAACAAATCCTGGCTACACCTTC. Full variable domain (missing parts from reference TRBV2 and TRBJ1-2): EPEVTQTPSHQVTQMGQEVILRCVPISNHLYFYWYRQILGQKVEFLVSFYNNEISEKSEIFDDQFSVERPDGSNFTLKIRSTKLEDSAMYFCASSVETNPGYTFGSGTRLTVV.

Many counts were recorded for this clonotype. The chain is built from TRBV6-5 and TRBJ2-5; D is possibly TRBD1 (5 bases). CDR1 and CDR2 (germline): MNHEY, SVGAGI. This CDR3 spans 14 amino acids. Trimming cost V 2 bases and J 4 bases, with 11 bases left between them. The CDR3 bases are TGTGCCAGCAGTTACGGCCGCCAGGGAGAGACCCAGTACTTC. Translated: CASSYGRQGETQYF.

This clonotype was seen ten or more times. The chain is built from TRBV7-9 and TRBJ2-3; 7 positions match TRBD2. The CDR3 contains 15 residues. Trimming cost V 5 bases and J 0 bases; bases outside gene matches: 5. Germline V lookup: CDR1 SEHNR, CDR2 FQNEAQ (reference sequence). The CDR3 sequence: CASSQLATSTDTQYF. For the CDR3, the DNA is TGTGCCAGCAGCCAACTAGCGACTAGCACAGATACGCAGTATTTT.

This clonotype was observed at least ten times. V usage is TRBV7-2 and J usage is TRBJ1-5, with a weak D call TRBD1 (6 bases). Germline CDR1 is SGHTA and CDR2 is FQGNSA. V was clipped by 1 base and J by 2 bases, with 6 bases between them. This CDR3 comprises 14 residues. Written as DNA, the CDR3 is TGTGCCAGCAGCTTAGACAGGGGCAATCAGCCCCAGCATTTT. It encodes CASSLDRGNQPQHF.

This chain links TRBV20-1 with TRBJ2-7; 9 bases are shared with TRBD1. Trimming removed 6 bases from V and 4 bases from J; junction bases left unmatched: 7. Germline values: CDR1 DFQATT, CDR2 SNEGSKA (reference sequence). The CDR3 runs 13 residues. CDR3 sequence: CSAPGQGPYEQYV. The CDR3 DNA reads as TGCAGTGCCCCGGGACAGGGTCCGTACGAGCAGTACGTC.

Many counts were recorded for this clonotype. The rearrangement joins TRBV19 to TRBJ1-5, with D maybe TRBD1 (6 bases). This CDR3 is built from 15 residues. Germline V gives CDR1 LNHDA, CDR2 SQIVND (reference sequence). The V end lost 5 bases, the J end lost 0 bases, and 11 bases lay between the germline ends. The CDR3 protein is CASSWTDDSNQPQHF. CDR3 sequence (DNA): TGTGCCAGTAGTTGGACAGATGATAGCAATCAGCCCCAGCATTTT.

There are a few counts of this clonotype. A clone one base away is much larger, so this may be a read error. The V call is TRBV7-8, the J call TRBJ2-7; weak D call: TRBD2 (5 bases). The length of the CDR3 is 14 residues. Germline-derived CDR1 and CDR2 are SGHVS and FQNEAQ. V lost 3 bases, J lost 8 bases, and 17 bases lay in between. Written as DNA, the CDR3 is TGTGCCAGCAGCTTTGCGGAAGTTGGGAGAAAGCAGTACTTC. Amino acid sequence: CASSFAEVGRKQYF.

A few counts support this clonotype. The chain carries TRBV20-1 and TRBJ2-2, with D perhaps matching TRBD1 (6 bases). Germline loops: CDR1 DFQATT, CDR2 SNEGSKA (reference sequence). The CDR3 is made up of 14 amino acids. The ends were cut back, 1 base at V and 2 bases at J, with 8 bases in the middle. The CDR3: CSARGTANTGELFF. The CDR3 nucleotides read TGCAGTGCTAGAGGGACAGCAAACACCGGGGAGCTGTTTTTT.

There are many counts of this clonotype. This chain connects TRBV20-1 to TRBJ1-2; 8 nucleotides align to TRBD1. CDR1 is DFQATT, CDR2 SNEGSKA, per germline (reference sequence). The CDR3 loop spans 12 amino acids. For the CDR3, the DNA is TGCAGCGCTCGGACAGGGAACTATGGCTACACCTTC. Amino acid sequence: CSARTGNYGYTF.

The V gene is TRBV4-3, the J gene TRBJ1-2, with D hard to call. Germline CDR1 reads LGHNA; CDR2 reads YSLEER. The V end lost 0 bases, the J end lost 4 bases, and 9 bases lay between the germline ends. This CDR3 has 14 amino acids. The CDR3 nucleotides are TGCGCCAGCAGCCAAGATTTAAGGCCCTATGGCTACACCTTC. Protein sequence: CASSQDLRPYGYTF.